These 29 T cell receptor beta chains share one sample of origin, sequenced in a study of T-cell reconstitution after alpha-beta-depleted transplantation in children. A TCRbeta library incorporating unique molecular identifiers was prepared. TCRdb re-called the PCR reads through MiXCR, storing one row per CDR3 protein. The sample includes a few hundred thousand distinct CDR3 sequences, over 20% of them seen just once. This specimen consisted of PBMCs, obtained before TCRalphabeta/CD19-depleted stem cell transplant. The receptors were gathered from a boy younger than two with Wiskott-Aldrich syndrome, due to receive a stem cell transplant.

This clonotype was observed a handful of times. The rearrangement joins TRBV20-1 to TRBJ2-1, with TRBD2 as a possible D gene (6 bases). The CDR3 runs 13 residues. CDR1 DFQATT and CDR2 SNEGSKA come from the germline V gene (reference sequence). Trimming left V 6 bases short and J 7 bases short, with 16 bases between. The CDR3 is CSAEAKGGNEQFF. CDR3 nucleotides: TGCAGTGCAGAGGCCAAAGGAGGGAATGAGCAGTTCTTC.

This clonotype was seen a few times. The J gene is TRBJ1-5, the V gene TRBV20-1; 7 nucleotides line up with TRBD1. The CDR3 length is 14 residues. From germline, CDR1 is DFQATT and CDR2 SNEGSKA (reference sequence). J lost 10 bases, V lost 6 bases, and 15 bases had no gene match. The CDR3 sequence is CSAPRQGASDPQHF. The CDR3 coding sequence is TGCAGTGCACCCCGACAGGGCGCGAGTGATCCCCAGCATTTT.

The sample holds a few counts of this clonotype. This chain uses TRBV3-1 with TRBJ2-5; possibly TRBD1 for D (5 bases). Germline V CDR1 and CDR2: LGHDT, YNNKEL (reference sequence). The CDR3 runs to 15 residues. V lost 1 base and J 5 bases, leaving 14 bases between the germline ends. CDR3 region: CASSQGVGDGETQYF. In nucleotides, the CDR3 is TGTGCCAGCAGCCAAGGGGTAGGGGATGGCGAGACCCAGTACTTC.

V and J are TRBV7-8 and TRBJ2-7; no clear D gene. The CDR3 consists of 15 residues. Trimming removed 1 base at V and 0 bases at J, with 10 bases between. Germline lookup yields CDR1 SGHVS and CDR2 FQNEAQ. CDR3 residues: CASSLVAHHSYEQYF. CDR3 nucleotides: TGTGCCAGCAGCTTAGTCGCCCATCACTCCTACGAGCAGTACTTC.

A few counts support this clonotype. The CDR3 DNA is TGTGCCAGCAACTGGGACAGGGGCACTGAAGCTTTCTTT. Translation: CASNWDRGTEAFF. The J gene is TRBJ1-1, the V gene TRBV6-2 or TRBV6-3; 10 nucleotides line up with TRBD1. Looked up from germline, CDR1 is MNHEY and CDR2 is SVGEGT. The ends lost 7 bases at V and 4 bases at J; junction bases unmatched: 3. The CDR3 is made up of 13 amino acids.

The chain employs TRBV12-3 or TRBV12-4 and TRBJ1-5; 9 positions match TRBD1. Losses at the gene ends were 6 bases for V and 5 bases for J; bases not matched to a gene: 5. This CDR3 region has 14 residues. The CDR3, as DNA: TGTGCCAGCAGGCCCGGACAGGGGCATCAGCCCCAGCATTTT. Protein sequence: CASRPGQGHQPQHF.

The genes are TRBV7-2 and TRBJ2-1; D is perhaps TRBD1 or TRBD2 (5 bases each). CDR3 length: 15 amino acids. Germline V gene data show CDR1 as SGHTA and CDR2 as FQGNSA. Deletions cut 5 bases from V and 2 bases from J, with 13 bases between. In DNA, the CDR3 is TGTGCCAGCAGCCCGGGGACCACCACCTACAATGAGCAGTTCTTC. It translates to CASSPGTTTYNEQFF.

The chain uses TRBV28 and TRBJ2-3; weak D call: TRBD2 (5 bases). Germline V gene data show CDR1 as MDHEN and CDR2 as SYDVKM. V gave up 1 base and J gave up 7 bases, with 12 bases separating them. This CDR3 region has 14 residues. The CDR3 loop is CASSLSVTINTQYF. DNA of the CDR3: TGTGCCAGCAGTTTATCCGTGACTATCAATACGCAGTATTTT.

The chain carries TRBV20-1 and TRBJ1-2; D might be TRBD1 (5 bases). The CDR3 spans 13 residues. Germline V gives CDR1 DFQATT, CDR2 SNEGSKA (reference sequence). With 5 bases removed from V and 4 bases from J, the gap between germline ends came to 14 bases. Here the CDR3 reads CSALAGSLYGYTF. Written as DNA, the CDR3 is TGCAGTGCTCTGGCAGGGAGCCTCTATGGCTACACCTTC.

There are a few counts of this clonotype. V is TRBV5-5 and J is TRBJ2-7, with 9 bases matching TRBD1. CDR1 and CDR2 from the germline V gene are SGHKS and YYEKEE (reference sequence). The ends lost 4 bases at V and 3 bases at J; junction bases unmatched: 8. This CDR3 has 15 residues. DNA for the CDR3: TGTGCCAGCAGCATCGGACAGGGGAGGATCTACGAGCAGTACTTC. Amino acids: CASSIGQGRIYEQYF.

This chain links TRBV29-1 with TRBJ2-1, with D unclear. Trimming stripped 2 bases from V and 3 bases from J, with 8 bases between. CDR3 length equals 13 residues. Germline CDR1 and CDR2: SQVTM and ANQGSEA. In DNA, the CDR3 is TGCAGCGTTGAATTTGGCAACTACAATGAGCAGTTCTTC. Encoded protein: CSVEFGNYNEQFF.

This clonotype was found a few times. The gene calls are TRBV12-3 or TRBV12-4 and TRBJ2-1, with TRBD2 matching 10 bases. Unmatched junction bases numbered 6, after V lost 6 bases and J lost 10 bases. The CDR3 is 13 residues long. CDR3 loop: CASRRRLAGEQFF. The CDR3 DNA reads as TGTGCCAGCAGGAGGAGACTAGCGGGCGAGCAGTTCTTC.

This chain uses TRBV10-3 with TRBJ1-4; D not certain. The CDR3 spans 13 residues. Germline CDR1 and CDR2: ENHRY and SYGVKD. Trimming shortened V by 9 bases and J by 8 bases, and 16 bases separated the two germline ends. The CDR3 is CAIQGRPEEKLFF. The CDR3 nucleotides are TGTGCCATTCAAGGGAGGCCTGAAGAAAAACTGTTTTTT.

The chain employs TRBV5-1 and TRBJ2-5, with D unclear. The CDR3 is 15 amino acids. Trimming left V 0 bases short and J 1 base short, with 10 bases between. The germline CDR1 and CDR2 sequences are SGHRS and YFSETQ. Here the CDR3 reads CASSLGPGLQETQYF. CDR3 DNA sequence: TGCGCCAGCAGCTTGGGGCCCGGCCTCCAAGAGACCCAGTACTTC.

The CDR3 protein is CASSYRPGAGGYTF. As DNA, the CDR3 is TGTGCCAGCAGTTACCGTCCGGGGGCAGGAGGCTACACCTTC. This chain uses TRBV6-5 with TRBJ1-2; D possibly corresponds to TRBD1 (6 bases). V shed 2 bases and J shed 8 bases, with 15 bases lying between them. The germline V gene encodes CDR1 MNHEY and CDR2 SVGAGI. This CDR3 has 14 amino acids.

V is TRBV5-1 and J is TRBJ2-1; TRBD2 agrees at 9 bases. Germline V gene sequence: CDR1 SGHRS, CDR2 YFSETQ. Unmatched junction bases numbered 13, after V lost 3 bases and J lost 9 bases. The CDR3 has 16 amino acids. Written as DNA, the CDR3 is TGCGCCAGCAGCTCCACGGGGCGCGGGGGGGATAGTGAGCAGTTCTTC. This sequence encodes CASSSTGRGGDSEQFF.

This clonotype has more than one count but fewer than ten. Mismatch with germline at one junction end may stem from a read error. The chain has TRBV11-2 and TRBJ2-5; 9 nucleotides match TRBD2. CDR3 size: 12 residues. From germline, CDR1 is SGHAT and CDR2 FQNNGV. CDR3 loop: CASSYRGLAGHF. The DNA for the CDR3 is TGTGCCAGCAGCTATAGAGGGCTAGCGGGGCATTTC.

The sample holds a few counts of this clonotype. The chain carries TRBV29-1 and TRBJ2-5; TRBD2 matches 7 bases. CDR1 and CDR2 from the germline V gene are SQVTM and ANQGSEA. The CDR3 length is 12 residues. V lost 4 bases, J lost 2 bases, and 1 base stayed unmatched. CDR3: CSVGSGQETQYF. The CDR3, as DNA: TGCAGCGTTGGTAGCGGGCAAGAGACCCAGTACTTC.

In its sample, this clonotype was seen many times. The chain links TRBV5-1 to TRBJ1-2, with a weak D call TRBD1 (5 bases). V was cut by 4 bases and J by 3 bases, with 10 bases left in between. Germline V gives CDR1 SGHRS, CDR2 YFSETQ. The CDR3 consists of 13 residues. CDR3 nucleotides: TGCGCCAGCAGCGTAGACAGAGACTATGGCTACACCTTC. Amino acids: CASSVDRDYGYTF.

V gene TRBV6-1 combines with J gene TRBJ2-6; 7 bases align to TRBD1. The CDR3 has 19 amino acids. From germline, CDR1 is MNHNS and CDR2 SASEGT. With 6 bases clipped from V and 0 bases from J, the junction kept 14 bases outside the gene matches. In DNA form, the CDR3 reads TGTGCCAGCAGGAAAGAAGGGCCAGGGGGATCCTCTGGGGCCAACGTCCTGACTTTC. It yields the protein CASRKEGPGGSSGANVLTF.

The chain recombines TRBV11-2 with TRBJ2-6, with unresolved D. The V gene lost 5 bases and the J gene lost 0 bases, with 20 bases spanning the gap. Germline V gene data show CDR1 as SGHAT and CDR2 as FQNNGV. CDR3 length: 19 amino acids. The CDR3 protein is CASSLFYYGPLSGANVLTF. CDR3 nucleotide sequence: TGTGCCAGCAGCCTATTTTATTACGGGCCCCTCTCTGGGGCCAACGTCCTGACTTTC.

The chain is built from TRBV9 and TRBJ2-1; D is unresolved. V lost 2 bases to trimming and J lost 2 bases, with 11 bases between them. The V gene's germline CDR1 is SGDLS and CDR2 YYNGEE. The length of the CDR3 is 15 residues. The CDR3 loop reads CASSVRAATYNEQFF. The DNA of the CDR3 is TGTGCCAGCAGCGTCCGGGCCGCAACCTACAATGAGCAGTTCTTC. Together with reference TRBV9 and TRBJ2-1, the CDR3 gives the full variable domain: DSGVTQTPKHLITATGQRVTLRCSPRSGDLSVYWYQQSLDQGLQFLIQYYNGEERAKGNILERFSAQQFPDLHSELNLSSLELGDSALYFCASSVRAATYNEQFFGPGTRLTVL.

This clonotype was counted a few times. J is TRBJ2-1 and V is TRBV15, with 8 bases identical to TRBD2. The CDR3 extends over 16 amino acids. Germline CDR1 LNHNV, CDR2 YYDKDF (reference sequence). V shed 0 bases and J 2 bases; nucleotides not matched to a gene: 3. The CDR3: CATSRERAGAYNEQFF. The CDR3 DNA is TGTGCCACCAGCAGAGAAAGAGCGGGAGCCTACAATGAGCAGTTCTTC.

This clonotype was picked up a small number of times. This chain connects TRBV10-3 to TRBJ2-1; 8 bases are shared with TRBD2. Germline CDR1 reads ENHRY; CDR2 reads SYGVKD. Unmatched junction bases numbered 12, after V lost 3 bases and J lost 5 bases. This CDR3 contains 17 residues. The CDR3 is CAISDRGKLAENNEQFF. CDR3 nucleotides: TGTGCCATCAGTGATAGGGGTAAACTAGCGGAGAACAATGAGCAGTTCTTC.

The chain recombines TRBV27 with TRBJ2-5; 10 positions agree with TRBD1. J was trimmed by 7 bases and V by 5 bases; bases with no gene match: 10. In germline, CDR1 is MNHEY, CDR2 SMNVEV (reference sequence). The CDR3 is 15 residues long. The CDR3 sequence is CASSPDRGLRGTQYF. The DNA for the CDR3 is TGTGCCAGCAGTCCCGACAGGGGGCTTAGAGGGACCCAGTACTTC.

V is TRBV6-2 or TRBV6-3 and J is TRBJ2-6; the D gene is possibly TRBD2 (6 bases). This CDR3 region has 15 residues. Germline CDR1 reads MNHEY; CDR2 reads SVGEGT. Trimming took 5 bases from V and 3 from J, leaving 11 bases between them. Here the CDR3 DNA reads TGTGCCAGCAGTACGACTAGGAGTGGGGCCAACGTCCTGACTTTC. Protein sequence: CASSTTRSGANVLTF.

This rearrangement joins TRBV6-1 to TRBJ2-3, with 7 bases aligning to TRBD2. Germline lookup yields CDR1 MNHNS and CDR2 SASEGT. J was trimmed by 3 bases and V by 3 bases; bases with no gene match: 6. The CDR3 runs 15 residues. CDR3 nucleotide sequence: TGTGCCAGCAGTGACGGGGGGAGGCCAACAGATACGCAGTATTTT. Protein sequence: CASSDGGRPTDTQYF.

There are a few counts of this clonotype. The chain carries TRBV9 and TRBJ2-3; 7 nucleotides line up with TRBD1. CDR1 and CDR2 (germline): SGDLS, YYNGEE. V lost 4 bases to trimming and J lost 5 bases; unmatched junction nucleotides: 7. The CDR3 loop spans 14 amino acids. As DNA, the CDR3 is TGTGCCAGCAGCTCACAGGGGCCCCTAGATACGCAGTATTTT. It is translated as CASSSQGPLDTQYF.

The chain combines TRBV20-1 with TRBJ1-1, with D perhaps matching TRBD1 (5 bases). The CDR3 has 15 residues. In germline, CDR1 is DFQATT, CDR2 SNEGSKA (reference sequence). Trimming pared 3 bases from V and 4 bases from J, leaving 18 bases between. The CDR3 DNA reads as TGCAGTGCTAGGATGTTCGGGGGAGTGGGCACTGAAGCTTTCTTT. This codes for CSARMFGGVGTEAFF.